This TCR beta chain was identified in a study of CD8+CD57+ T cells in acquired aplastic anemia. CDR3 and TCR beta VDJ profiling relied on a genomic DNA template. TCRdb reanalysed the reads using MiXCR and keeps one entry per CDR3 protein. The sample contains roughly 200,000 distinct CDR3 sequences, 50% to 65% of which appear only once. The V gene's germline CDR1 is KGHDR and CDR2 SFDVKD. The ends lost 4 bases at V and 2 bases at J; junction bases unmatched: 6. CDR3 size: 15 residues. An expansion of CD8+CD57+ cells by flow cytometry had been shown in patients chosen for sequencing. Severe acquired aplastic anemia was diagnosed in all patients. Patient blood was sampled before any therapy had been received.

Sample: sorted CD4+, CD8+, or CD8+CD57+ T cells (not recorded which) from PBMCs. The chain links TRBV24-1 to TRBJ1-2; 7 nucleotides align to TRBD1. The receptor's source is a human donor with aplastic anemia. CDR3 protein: CATSEQGGENYGYTF. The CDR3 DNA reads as TGTGCCACCAGTGAGCAAGGGGGCGAGAACTATGGCTACACCTTC.